This T cell receptor beta chain was sequenced in a study of blood T cell repertoires in COVID-19. Background on the study: Sites in the United States, Italy and Spain provided acute and convalescent COVID-19 samples. Sample material is recorded as cDNA or gDNA derived from T cells, B-cell-depleted T cells, or PBMCs.

CDR1 is MNHNY and CDR2 is SVGAGI in the germline V gene (reference sequence). V was trimmed by 6 bases and J by 2 bases, leaving 11 bases between them. There are 14 residues in the CDR3. In the study's own analysis: Amplification from reference gene primers served as the basis for estimated nucleated cell counts. Using immunoSEQ multiplex PCR, the repertoire was profiled, and TCRdb retains in-frame clones only, with some absent. V and J calls and clone size are those listed in that table; D and trimming were worked out from the DNA. The sample has roughly 120,000 clones; around 80% are singletons. The sample comprised peripheral blood. This rearrangement joins TRBV6-6 to TRBJ2-1; a possible D gene is TRBD2 (5 bases). The source of this sequence is a man between 70 and 80 years old with acute or convalescent COVID-19. This CDR3 is CASRMTGTYNEQFF. CDR3 DNA: TGTGCCAGCAGAATGACGGGGACCTACAATGAGCAGTTCTTC.